This T cell receptor (beta chain) comes out of a study of blood T cells in healthy people across ages. Study-level findings and limits: In long-lived donors, naive CD4+ cell counts and diversity exceeded those of aged donors. One million T cells yielded diversity estimates that were considered underestimates.

In terms of origin and age, donors were healthy Caucasian individuals from Russia aged about 6 to 90. The authors extracted at least 5 micrograms of total RNA per sample. V was shortened by 6 bases and J by 4 bases, with 16 bases between the two germline ends. This CDR3 spans 14 amino acids. Germline CDR1 DFQATT, CDR2 SNEGSKA (reference sequence). As for this clonotype: Its target is unknown.

Then a second PCR, running about 6 to 11 cycles, was carried out with a sample-barcoded 5' primer and a J-beta primer mix. Via MiXCR, TCRdb re-called the 5' RACE reads, giving one row per CDR3 protein. This table holds approximately 320,000 distinct CDR3 sequences, 25% to 30% found once. This sequence originates from a woman in her seventies in good health. This chain uses TRBV20-1 with TRBJ2-1; TRBD2 is a possible D gene (5 bases). The specimen was blood. CDR3 loop: CSAKFLASYNEQFF. Here the CDR3 DNA reads TGCAGTGCAAAATTCCTAGCTTCGTACAATGAGCAGTTCTTC.